The T cell receptor beta chain described here comes from a study of T cell changes during pregnancy in multiple sclerosis. This table comes from immunoSEQ multiplex PCR, and its TCRdb copy is limited to in-frame clones, with some not included. Among about 42,000 clones listed, about 88% were seen once. With 0 bases removed from V and 2 bases from J, the gap between germline ends came to 17 bases. The CDR3 consists of 18 residues. Germline assignment: CDR1 SGHKS and CDR2 YYEKEE (reference sequence). The sequence came from a female donor with multiple sclerosis, enrolled in a pregnancy study. The material sequenced was CD4+ T cells from peripheral blood mononuclear cells, taken in the second trimester of pregnancy. This chain links TRBV5-5 with TRBJ2-2; maybe TRBD1 (5 bases). The CDR3 DNA reads TGTGCCAGCAGCTTGGGGGAACCAAGACAGTCCAACACCGGGGAGCTGTTTTTT. Residues: CASSLGEPRQSNTGELFF.